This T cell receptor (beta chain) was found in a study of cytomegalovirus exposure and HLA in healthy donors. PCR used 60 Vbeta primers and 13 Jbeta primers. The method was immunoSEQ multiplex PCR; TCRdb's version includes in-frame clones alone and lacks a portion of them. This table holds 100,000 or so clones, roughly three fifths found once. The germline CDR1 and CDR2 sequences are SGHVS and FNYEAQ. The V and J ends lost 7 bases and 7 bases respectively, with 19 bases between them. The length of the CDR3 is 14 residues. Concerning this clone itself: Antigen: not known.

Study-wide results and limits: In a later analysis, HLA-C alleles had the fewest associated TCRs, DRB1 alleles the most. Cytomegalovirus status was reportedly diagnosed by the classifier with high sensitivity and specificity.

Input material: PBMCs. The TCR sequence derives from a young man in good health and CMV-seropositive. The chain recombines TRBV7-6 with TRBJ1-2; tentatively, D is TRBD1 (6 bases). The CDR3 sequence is CASTPGGPGGGYTF. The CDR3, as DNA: TGTGCCAGCACCCCCGGGGGGCCCGGCGGTGGCTACACCTTC.